The 19 T cell receptor beta chains given below trace back to one sample, sequenced in a study of cytomegalovirus exposure and HLA in healthy donors. The PCR used 60 Vbeta and 13 Jbeta primers. The method was immunoSEQ multiplex PCR; TCRdb's version includes in-frame clones alone and lacks a portion of them. Here the sample spans around 130,000 clones, roughly four fifths being singletons. Material for sequencing was PBMCs. The receptor source for this set is a man aged 40-50 years in good health and CMV-seronegative.

This CDR3 is CASSRGGTEAFF. The CDR3 DNA follows: TGTGCCAGCAGCCGAGGTGGTACTGAAGCTTTCTTT. This sequence joins TRBV11-2 and TRBJ1-1; D gene ambiguous. The germline V gene has CDR1 SGHAT and CDR2 FQNNGV. The V end was cut by 5 bases, the J end by 5 bases, with 9 bases between. The length of the CDR3 is 12 residues.

The chain has TRBV7-9 and TRBJ1-2, with unresolved D. Germline CDR1 is SEHNR and CDR2 is FQNEAQ (reference sequence). The CDR3 extends over 14 amino acids. Trimming stripped 0 bases from V and 6 bases from J, with 11 bases between. This CDR3 reads CASSLAMEGDGYTF. The CDR3 region has the DNA TGTGCCAGCAGCTTAGCGATGGAGGGCGATGGCTACACCTTC.

The V and J genes are TRBV18 and TRBJ1-5; D ambiguous. CDR1 is KGHSH, CDR2 LQKENI, per germline. The CDR3 runs 13 residues. V was cut by 2 bases and J by 9 bases, with 11 bases left in between. CDR3 region: CASSPLDRGPQHF. Written as DNA, the CDR3 is TGTGCCAGCTCACCATTAGACCGGGGGCCCCAGCATTTT.

J is TRBJ1-5 and V is TRBV14; 8 bases agree with TRBD1. The CDR3 runs 17 residues. V lost 0 bases to trimming and J lost 6 bases; unmatched junction nucleotides: 10. Germline CDR1 and CDR2: SGHDN and FVKESK. The CDR3 is CASSQDTPRGHIQPQHF. CDR3 nucleotide sequence: TGTGCCAGCAGCCAAGATACCCCCAGGGGGCATATTCAGCCCCAGCATTTT.

This clone was seen a single time. The junction departs from the called germline gene at one end, perhaps through a read error. The rearrangement uses TRBV2 and TRBJ2-6; D perhaps matches TRBD1 (5 bases). CDR3 length equals 16 residues. Per germline, CDR1 SNHLY and CDR2 FYNNEI. CDR3 residues: CASSVLLGSGANGLTF. CDR3 bases: TGTGCCAGCAGTGTTCTCCTAGGCTCTGGGGCCAACGGCCTGACTTTC.

The chain joins TRBV5-6 to TRBJ2-7; D is unresolved. This CDR3 comprises 12 residues. The germline gives CDR1 SGHDT, CDR2 YYEEEE. V was shortened by 4 bases and J by 9 bases, with 14 bases between the two germline ends. CDR3 amino acids: CASSADIDGQYF. The CDR3 bases are TGTGCCAGCAGCGCCGACATTGATGGGCAGTACTTC.

The rearrangement joins TRBV4-2 to TRBJ2-1; 11 bases are shared with TRBD2. Trimming cost V 0 bases and J 3 bases; bases outside gene matches: 10. This CDR3 comprises 19 residues. Per germline, CDR1 LGHNA and CDR2 YNFKEQ. CDR3 bases: TGTGCCAGCAGCCAAGATACGCGGACGACTAGCGGGAACTACAATGAGCAGTTCTTC. Amino acids: CASSQDTRTTSGNYNEQFF.

V and J are TRBV5-5 and TRBJ1-5, with 11 bases fitting TRBD1. This CDR3 is 14 amino acids long. The ends lost 4 bases at V and 7 bases at J; junction bases unmatched: 4. CDR1 is SGHKS, CDR2 YYEKEE, per germline (reference sequence). The CDR3 loop reads CASSAGTGGQPQHF. CDR3 sequence (DNA): TGTGCCAGCAGCGCCGGGACAGGGGGACAGCCCCAGCATTTT.

The gene calls are TRBV6-5 and TRBJ1-5; possibly TRBD1 for D (5 bases). Trimming left V 5 bases short and J 4 bases short, with 9 bases between. CDR3 length: 13 amino acids. Germline V CDR1 and CDR2: MNHEY, SVGAGI. The DNA for the CDR3 is TGTGCCAGCAGTATACAGGAGAATCAGCCCCAGCATTTT. Protein sequence: CASSIQENQPQHF.

This clone was observed a handful of times. V is TRBV18 and J is TRBJ2-1; D is perhaps TRBD1 (6 bases). CDR1 is KGHSH and CDR2 is LQKENI in the germline V gene. The CDR3 covers 12 residues. Trimming left V 3 bases short and J 7 bases short, with 7 bases between. DNA for the CDR3: TGTGCCAGCTCACCGGGGACAAATGAGCAGTTCTTC. Encoded protein: CASSPGTNEQFF.

V and J are TRBV4-3 and TRBJ1-1; D gene unclear. The germline V gene has CDR1 LGHNA and CDR2 YSLEER. The CDR3 totals 16 residues. The V gene lost 4 bases and the J gene lost 0 bases, with 15 bases spanning the gap. CDR3 DNA sequence: TGCGCCAGCAGCCTCCAACGCAACAGCATGAACACTGAAGCTTTCTTT. This codes for CASSLQRNSMNTEAFF.

Remarks on this clone: A read error may produce the germline difference seen at one junction end. The rearrangement uses TRBV7-9 and TRBJ2-7; TRBD2 matches 8 bases. The CDR3 has 14 amino acids. Germline CDR1 reads SEHNR; CDR2 reads FQNEAQ (reference sequence). The CDR3 DNA reads as TGTTCCAGCACCGTCGGGACTAGTGTCGACGAGCAGTACTTC. Amino acid sequence: CSSTVGTSVDEQYF.

This clone appeared a single time. V is TRBV10-3 and J is TRBJ1-2; D gene uncertain. The CDR3 has 12 residues. The germline V gene encodes CDR1 ENHRY and CDR2 SYGVKD. V lost 7 bases and J 4 bases, leaving 10 bases between the germline ends. The CDR3 DNA sequence: TGTGCCATCACGGGTGGGAGCTATGGCTACACCTTC. Its protein is CAITGGSYGYTF.

This chain links TRBV27 with TRBJ2-1; a weak D match, TRBD2 (6 bases). Germline CDR1 is MNHEY and CDR2 is SMNVEV (reference sequence). CDR3 length equals 16 residues. The germline V and J ends were trimmed by 2 bases and 9 bases, with 20 bases remaining between them. The CDR3 is CASSLLAGTLRGEQFF. CDR3 sequence (DNA): TGTGCCAGCAGTTTACTGGCCGGGACTCTTAGAGGTGAGCAGTTCTTC.

This clone was picked up one time. The chain joins TRBV19 to TRBJ1-6; 8 bases match TRBD1. The CDR3 covers 12 residues. The V gene's germline CDR1 is LNHDA and CDR2 SQIVND (reference sequence). V gave up 8 bases and J gave up 11 bases; unmatched junction bases: 5. The CDR3 reads CASARQGPPLHF. CDR3 nucleotide sequence: TGTGCCAGTGCCAGACAGGGGCCACCCCTCCACTTT.

The genes are TRBV10-3 and TRBJ1-3; weak D call: TRBD1 (6 bases). This CDR3 has 14 amino acids. The V and J ends lost 6 bases and 0 bases respectively, with 9 bases between them. Germline V gene data show CDR1 as ENHRY and CDR2 as SYGVKD. The CDR3 reads CAIRGDTSGNTIYF. The CDR3 DNA follows: TGTGCCATCAGAGGGGACACCTCTGGAAACACCATATATTTT.

This clone was seen a handful of times. This sequence joins TRBV7-3 and TRBJ2-3, with D possibly being TRBD2 (6 bases). The CDR3 is made up of 15 amino acids. V shed 5 bases and J shed 4 bases, with 16 bases lying between them. Germline values: CDR1 SGHTA, CDR2 FQGTGA. The CDR3 nucleotides read TGTGCCAGCAGCCCCCTGGGGGGACGGGCAGATACGCAGTATTTT. Translating it yields CASSPLGGRADTQYF.

This clone was detected only once. This chain connects TRBV2 to TRBJ1-1; TRBD1 matches at 7 bases. V lost 6 bases and J lost 3; bases outside the gene matches: 7. The germline CDR1 and CDR2 sequences are SNHLY and FYNNEI. The CDR3 totals 14 residues. CDR3 DNA sequence: TGTGCCAGCAGCCTACCTCAGGGGGACACTGAAGCTTTCTTT. Encoded protein: CASSLPQGDTEAFF.

V usage is TRBV7-2 and J usage is TRBJ1-1; 8 nucleotides line up with TRBD1. Germline V lookup: CDR1 SGHTA, CDR2 FQGNSA. The CDR3 spans 16 residues. The trim removed 5 bases at V and 0 bases at J, leaving 8 bases unmatched. The CDR3 is CASSPRTGLMNTEAFF. As DNA, the CDR3 is TGTGCCAGCAGCCCCCGGACAGGGCTCATGAACACTGAAGCTTTCTTT.